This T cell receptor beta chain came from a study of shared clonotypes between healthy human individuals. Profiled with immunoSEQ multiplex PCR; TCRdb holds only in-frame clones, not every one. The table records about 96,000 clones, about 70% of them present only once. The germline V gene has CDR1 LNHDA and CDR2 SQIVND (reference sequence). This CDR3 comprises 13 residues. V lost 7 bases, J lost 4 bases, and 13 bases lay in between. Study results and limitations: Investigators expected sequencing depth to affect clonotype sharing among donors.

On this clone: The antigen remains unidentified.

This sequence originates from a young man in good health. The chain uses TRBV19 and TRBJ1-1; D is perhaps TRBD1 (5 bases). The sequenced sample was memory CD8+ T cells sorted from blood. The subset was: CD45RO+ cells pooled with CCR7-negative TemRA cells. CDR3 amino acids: CASTNGGSTEAFF. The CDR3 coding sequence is TGTGCCAGTACCAATGGGGGAAGCACTGAAGCTTTCTTT.